These 20 T cell receptor beta chains were all obtained from the same sample, sequenced in a study of shared clonotypes between healthy human individuals. TCRdb keeps only in-frame clones here, not all; method: immunoSEQ multiplex PCR. The sample has roughly 2.2 million clones, roughly 93% seen once. The specimen sequenced was naive CD4+ T cells from PBMCs. Subset: CD45RA+ positively selected. The receptors were sampled from a man younger than 35 in good health. Some clones in this sample may be carry-over from other donors' samples.

V usage is TRBV27 and J usage is TRBJ2-2, with D maybe TRBD2 (5 bases). The CDR3 length is 15 residues. Germline lookup yields CDR1 MNHEY and CDR2 SMNVEV (reference sequence). The germline V and J ends were trimmed by 3 bases and 3 bases, with 11 bases remaining between them. The CDR3 region is CASSFAAGYTGELFF. As DNA, the CDR3 is TGTGCCAGCAGTTTCGCCGCGGGCTACACCGGGGAGCTGTTTTTT.

J is TRBJ2-7 and V is TRBV7-3; tentatively, D is TRBD2 (6 bases). The length of the CDR3 is 16 residues. Per germline, CDR1 SGHTA and CDR2 FQGTGA. V lost 1 base and J 0 bases, leaving 13 bases between the germline ends. CDR3 DNA sequence: TGTGCCAGCAGCTTAAGTCCGGCTAGCGCCTCCTACGAGCAGTACTTC. Translation gives CASSLSPASASYEQYF.

With regard to this clone: The same CDR3 also results from other DNA sequences found in this sample. V usage is TRBV5-4 and J usage is TRBJ2-7, with D unclear. V was shortened by 0 bases and J by 0 bases, with 7 bases between the two germline ends. CDR1 is SGHNT and CDR2 is YYREEE in the germline V gene (reference sequence). This CDR3 is built from 14 residues. The CDR3: CASSLEGFSYEQYF. DNA of the CDR3: TGTGCCAGCAGCTTGGAGGGATTCTCCTACGAGCAGTACTTC. Drawing the rest from reference TRBV5-4 and TRBJ2-7, the complete variable domain is ETGVTQSPTHLIKTRGQQVTLRCSSQSGHNTVSWYQQALGQGPQFIFQYYREEENGRGNFPPRFSGLQFPNYSSELNVNALELDDSALYLCASSLEGFSYEQYFGPGTRLTVT.

The chain combines TRBV5-1 with TRBJ2-1; 8 positions agree with TRBD1. CDR3 size: 15 residues. V lost 4 bases to trimming and J lost 7 bases; unmatched junction nucleotides: 10. Germline CDR1 and CDR2: SGHRS and YFSETQ. The CDR3 bases are TGCGCCAGCAGCCAGGGGGCCCCTAATAGTAATGAGCAGTTCTTC. Its protein is CASSQGAPNSNEQFF.

This sequence joins TRBV14 and TRBJ2-5; D perhaps matches TRBD1 (5 bases). CDR3 length: 17 amino acids. Trimming removed 4 bases at V and 5 bases at J, with 23 bases between. CDR1 and CDR2 (germline): SGHDN, FVKESK. The CDR3 loop reads CASSLRKGILPIETQYF. The CDR3 coding sequence is TGTGCCAGCAGCCTAAGAAAGGGGATCCTACCAATCGAGACCCAGTACTTC. Drawing the rest from reference TRBV14 and TRBJ2-5, the complete variable domain is EAGVTQFPSHSVIEKGQTVTLRCDPISGHDNLYWYRRVMGKEIKFLLHFVKESKQDESGMPNNRFLAERTGGTYSTLKVQPAELEDSGVYFCASSLRKGILPIETQYFGPGTRLLVL.

Turning to this clone: The identical CDR3 is also encoded by other nucleotide sequences in the sample. CDR3 bases: TGCGCCAGCAGTGGAAAAGAGACCCAGTACTTC. Amino acid sequence: CASSGKETQYF. The J gene is TRBJ2-5, the V gene TRBV5-1; D ambiguous. Germline CDR1 SGHRS, CDR2 YFSETQ. V lost 5 bases and J lost 3, with 5 bases in between. The CDR3 runs 11 residues. The entire variable domain, with the rest obtained from reference TRBV5-1 and TRBJ2-5, is as follows: KAGVTQTPRYLIKTRGQQVTLSCSPISGHRSVSWYQQTPGQGLQFLFEYFSETQRNKGNFPGRFSGRQFSNSRSEMNVSTLELGDSALYLCASSGKETQYFGPGTRLLVL.

The chain is built from TRBV5-1 and TRBJ2-7, with 12 bases that match TRBD2. CDR1 and CDR2 (germline): SGHRS, YFSETQ. J lost 2 bases, V lost 2 bases, and 8 bases had no gene match. This CDR3 contains 17 residues. The CDR3: CASSFSRLAGDPYEQYF. The CDR3 bases are TGCGCCAGCAGCTTCTCAAGACTAGCGGGAGACCCCTACGAGCAGTACTTC.

This rearrangement joins TRBV27 to TRBJ1-1; 11 bases agree with TRBD1. The trim removed 2 bases at V and 5 bases at J, leaving 7 bases unmatched. The CDR3 has 16 amino acids. Germline V gives CDR1 MNHEY, CDR2 SMNVEV (reference sequence). CDR3 region: CASSLGQGARGTEAFF. Here the CDR3 DNA reads TGTGCCAGCAGTTTAGGACAGGGGGCAAGGGGAACTGAAGCTTTCTTT.

The chain links TRBV7-7 to TRBJ2-1, with TRBD2 matching 7 bases. The germline V gene encodes CDR1 SSHAT and CDR2 FNYEAQ (reference sequence). The ends lost 3 bases at V and 9 bases at J; junction bases unmatched: 5. The CDR3 is 13 amino acids. This CDR3 reads CASSLRESVEQFF. CDR3 sequence (DNA): TGTGCCAGCAGCTTGCGGGAGTCCGTTGAGCAGTTCTTC.

The chain recombines TRBV28 with TRBJ2-7; the match to TRBD1 covers 9 bases. The germline gives CDR1 MDHEN, CDR2 SYDVKM. Trimming at V came to 2 bases and at J to 5 bases, leaving 7 bases not matched to a gene. The length of the CDR3 is 15 residues. The CDR3 DNA reads as TGTGCCAGCAGTTTACTTGGGACAGGGAGGAACGAGCAGTACTTC. Translating gives CASSLLGTGRNEQYF.

The rearrangement uses TRBV19 and TRBJ1-2; D call uncertain. CDR3 length equals 12 residues. With 5 bases removed from V and 3 bases from J, the gap between germline ends came to 7 bases. Germline V lookup: CDR1 LNHDA, CDR2 SQIVND (reference sequence). The CDR3: CASSAPDYGYTF. CDR3 sequence (DNA): TGTGCCAGTAGTGCTCCAGACTATGGCTACACCTTC.

The chain uses TRBV29-1 and TRBJ2-7, with 9 bases aligning to TRBD1. CDR3 size: 14 residues. Trimming cost V 7 bases and J 2 bases; bases outside gene matches: 9. Germline loops: CDR1 SQVTM, CDR2 ANQGSEA. The chain's CDR3 is CSATRTGVTYEQYF. CDR3 in DNA: TGCAGCGCGACAAGGACAGGGGTCACCTACGAGCAGTACTTC.

In its sample, this clone was seen once. In the same sample, other DNA sequences code for this CDR3. This chain joins TRBV28 and TRBJ2-3, with D hard to call. This CDR3 is 13 amino acids long. Germline CDR1 MDHEN, CDR2 SYDVKM. The V end lost 2 bases, the J end lost 2 bases, and 5 bases lay between the germline ends. DNA of the CDR3: TGTGCCAGCAGTTTACCGTCCACAGATACGCAGTATTTT. Protein sequence: CASSLPSTDTQYF.

The genes are TRBV28 and TRBJ2-7; no definite D call. Germline V gives CDR1 MDHEN, CDR2 SYDVKM. The CDR3 length is 11 residues. V was cut by 6 bases and J by 5 bases, with 8 bases left in between. Written as DNA, the CDR3 is TGTGCCAGCAGGACCAGCCACGAGCAGTACTTC. Translating it yields CASRTSHEQYF.

The chain couples TRBV10-3 to TRBJ2-3; TRBD1 might be the D (7 bases). CDR1 is ENHRY and CDR2 is SYGVKD in the germline V gene. The CDR3 runs to 16 residues. Between the trimmed V and J ends, which lost 6 bases and 2 bases, there was a span of 18 bases. The CDR3 DNA reads as TGTGCCATCAGGGCCAGGGGGGTCTCCAACACAGATACGCAGTATTTT. It specifies CAIRARGVSNTDTQYF.

Of note for this clone: This sample also contains other DNA sequences that code for the same CDR3. The chain carries TRBV25-1 and TRBJ2-1; no reliable D call. This CDR3 has 11 amino acids. Per the germline V gene, CDR1 is MGHDK and CDR2 is SYGVNS. Trimming pared 4 bases from V and 4 bases from J, leaving 2 bases between. The CDR3 region has the DNA TGTGCCAGCAGTGCTTACAATGAGCAGTTCTTC. It yields the protein CASSAYNEQFF. Supplemented by reference TRBV25-1 and TRBJ2-1, the full variable domain reads EADIYQTPRYLVIGTGKKITLECSQTMGHDKMYWYQQDPGMELHLIHYSYGVNSTEKGDLSSESTVSRIRTEHFPLTLESARPSHTSQYLCASSAYNEQFFGPGTRLTVL.

This clone was found once. This chain uses TRBV28 with TRBJ1-2; the D gene is possibly TRBD1 (6 bases). The length of the CDR3 is 14 residues. Germline values: CDR1 MDHEN, CDR2 SYDVKM. The V and J ends lost 2 bases and 3 bases respectively, with 10 bases between them. For the CDR3, the DNA is TGTGCCAGCAGTTTACTAAGACAGGACTATGGCTACACCTTC. Translated, it gives CASSLLRQDYGYTF.

In DNA form, the CDR3 reads TGTGCCAGCACCTTGGACCGACTAGCGGGAGGGTCCGAACAGTTCTTC. Amino acid sequence: CASTLDRLAGGSEQFF. V is TRBV7-9 and J is TRBJ2-1, with 14 bases matching TRBD2. Germline V lookup: CDR1 SEHNR, CDR2 FQNEAQ (reference sequence). CDR3 length: 16 residues. Trimming at V came to 7 bases and at J to 13 bases, leaving 15 bases not matched to a gene.

A single count supports this clone. Here the CDR3 reads CASREGSSGYEQYF. The CDR3 DNA follows: TGTGCCAGCAGGGAAGGAAGTAGCGGCTACGAGCAGTACTTC. The chain carries TRBV7-3 and TRBJ2-7; TRBD2 might be the D (6 bases). V lost 6 bases and J 3 bases, leaving 15 bases between the germline ends. CDR3 size: 14 residues. Germline lookup yields CDR1 SGHTA and CDR2 FQGTGA.

This clone was counted only a few times. This chain links TRBV5-4 with TRBJ1-5; perhaps TRBD1 as D (6 bases). Per germline, CDR1 SGHNT and CDR2 YYREEE (reference sequence). This CDR3 has 13 amino acids. V shed 4 bases and J shed 7 bases, with 12 bases lying between them. This CDR3 reads CASSAGQSQPQHF. The CDR3 DNA sequence: TGTGCCAGCAGCGCGGGACAATCGCAGCCCCAGCATTTT.